This TCR beta chain emerged from a study of blood T cells in healthy people across ages. Broader study findings: There was no known CMV status for donors, so expanded clonotype changes were possibly confounded.

Trimming pared 5 bases from V and 3 bases from J, leaving 19 bases between. This CDR3 has 16 residues. Germline V lookup: CDR1 MNHNY, CDR2 SVGAGI (reference sequence). Each donor gave around 9.3 milliliters of peripheral blood. Researchers isolated at least 7 million PBMCs per sample. The authors ran a second PCR of 7 to 11 cycles using a sample-barcoded 5' primer and a J-beta primer mix. TCRdb re-derived calls from the 5' RACE reads in MiXCR, one entry per CDR3 protein. The table has roughly 730,000 distinct CDR3 sequences, approximately 60% seen once. As concerns this clonotype: The target antigen is unknown.

This TCR derives from a man aged 35 to 55 in good health. Sequencing was carried out using blood. This chain joins TRBV6-6 and TRBJ1-2; tentative D call: TRBD1 (5 bases). CDR3 nucleotide sequence: TGTGCCAGCAGTGGAAGGTCGGGGGGTAAAGACTATGGCTACACCTTC. Translating it yields CASSGRSGGKDYGYTF.